One and the same sample provided the 16 T cell receptor beta chains below, sequenced in a study of HIV-infected patients and healthy controls. About 550 ng RNA was reverse transcribed with alpha and beta constant-region primers. Each of the alpha and beta chains got its own library through chain-specific third strand synthesis with indices. Each CDR3 protein gets one entry after TCRdb re-called the 5' RACE reads with MiXCR. Of fewer than 20,000 distinct CDR3 sequences listed, roughly 7.6% are singletons. No cell fractionation was done, so the repertoire covers all unsorted peripheral blood T cells. Sequenced input: blood. All receptors come from an adult in good health.

J is TRBJ2-7 and V is TRBV19; D possibly corresponds to TRBD1 (6 bases). V was shortened by 5 bases and J by 4 bases, with 9 bases between the two germline ends. Germline CDR1 reads LNHDA; CDR2 reads SQIVND (reference sequence). This CDR3 is built from 12 residues. CDR3 protein: CASSQTGYEQYF. CDR3 DNA: TGTGCCAGTAGTCAAACAGGGTACGAGCAGTACTTC.

This clonotype has a handful of counts. The chain is built from TRBV18 and TRBJ2-1; tentatively, D is TRBD1 (6 bases). V lost 0 bases and J lost 0, with 18 bases in between. CDR1 and CDR2 (germline): KGHSH, LQKENI. The CDR3 has 19 residues. This chain's CDR3 is CASSPPGRGPTNSYNEQFF. In DNA form, the CDR3 reads TGTGCCAGCTCACCACCGGGCAGGGGACCTACTAACTCCTACAATGAGCAGTTCTTC.

This clonotype was seen many times. This sequence joins TRBV6-2 or TRBV6-3 and TRBJ2-1; weak D call: TRBD2 (5 bases). CDR3 length: 15 amino acids. The germline V gene encodes CDR1 MNHEY and CDR2 SVGEGT. With 6 bases removed from V and 4 bases from J, the gap between germline ends came to 16 bases. Written as DNA, the CDR3 is TGTGCCAGCAGCCACCGAGAGGGATTATACAATGAGCAGTTCTTC. This encodes CASSHREGLYNEQFF.

Many counts were recorded for this clonotype. The V gene is TRBV19, the J gene TRBJ2-3; 8 positions match TRBD2. The CDR3 sequence is 16 residues long. Germline CDR1 LNHDA, CDR2 SQIVND (reference sequence). V trimming: 4 bases; J trimming: 2 bases; junction bases outside the gene matches: 8. CDR3 sequence reads: CASSTRTSRSTDTQYF. In DNA, the CDR3 is TGTGCCAGTAGTACCCGGACTAGCAGATCCACAGATACGCAGTATTTT.

About this clonotype: A much larger clone sits a single nucleotide away, making a read error possible. V and J are TRBV6-6 and TRBJ1-1; D is unresolved. Between the trimmed V and J ends, which lost 2 bases and 3 bases, there was a span of 10 bases. The CDR3 has 14 amino acids. Germline loops: CDR1 MNHNY, CDR2 SVGAGI (reference sequence). The CDR3 region is CASSYLSGDTEAFF. Written as DNA, the CDR3 is TGTGCCAGCAGTTACCTCTCTGGGGACACTGAAGCTTTCTTT.

This clonotype showed up many times. The chain has TRBV12-3 or TRBV12-4 and TRBJ2-2; D not resolved. This CDR3 spans 16 amino acids. The V end was cut by 5 bases, the J end by 3 bases, with 16 bases between. The CDR3 is CASSPPGHWYTGELFF. The CDR3 bases are TGTGCCAGCAGTCCCCCGGGCCACTGGTACACCGGGGAGCTGTTTTTT.

In its sample, this clonotype was seen many times. The CDR3 region has the DNA TGTGCCATCAGTGCTCCGGAGGAGCCAAAGGACGCTTTCGACACAGATACGCAGTATTTT. Its translation is CAISAPEEPKDAFDTDTQYF. The chain has TRBV10-3 and TRBJ2-3; D might be TRBD2 (5 bases). Per germline, CDR1 ENHRY and CDR2 SYGVKD. V lost 4 bases and J 2 bases, leaving 28 bases between the germline ends. The CDR3 runs to 20 residues.

At least ten counts were recorded for this clonotype. The chain couples TRBV20-1 to TRBJ1-5; D gene ambiguous. Trimming removed 5 bases from V and 5 bases from J, with 13 bases in between. This CDR3 spans 13 amino acids. Germline V lookup: CDR1 DFQATT, CDR2 SNEGSKA (reference sequence). CDR3 amino acids: CSARSDRDQPQHF. The DNA for the CDR3 is TGCAGTGCTCGATCCGACCGAGATCAGCCCCAGCATTTT.

The sample holds many counts of this clonotype. The genes are TRBV19 and TRBJ2-3, with D uncertain. Trimming removed 3 bases from V and 1 base from J, with 8 bases in between. CDR1 is LNHDA, CDR2 SQIVND, per germline (reference sequence). This CDR3 region has 14 residues. The CDR3 sequence: CASSIREGTDTQYF. CDR3 nucleotide sequence: TGTGCCAGTAGTATTCGCGAAGGCACAGATACGCAGTATTTT.

This clonotype occurred many times. V is TRBV24-1 and J is TRBJ2-1; D may be TRBD2 (6 bases). This CDR3 spans 17 amino acids. Germline V gene lookup returns CDR1 KGHDR and CDR2 SFDVKD. Trimming pared 2 bases from V and 0 bases from J, leaving 13 bases between. The CDR3 DNA sequence: TGTGCCACCAGTGATTCCCGGAGGGGCGCCTCCTACAATGAGCAGTTCTTC. Residues: CATSDSRRGASYNEQFF.

The gene calls are TRBV5-5 and TRBJ1-6, with TRBD1 matching over 8 bases. CDR3 length equals 14 residues. Trimming removed 2 bases from V and 7 bases from J; junction bases left unmatched: 2. From germline, CDR1 is SGHKS and CDR2 YYEKEE (reference sequence). The CDR3 nucleotides are TGTGCCAGCAGCTTAGGACAGGGAAATTCACCCCTCCACTTT. Translating it yields CASSLGQGNSPLHF.

This clonotype was detected ten times or more. The CDR3 protein is CASSGGSKAEQFF. The DNA of the CDR3 is TGTGCCAGCAGTGGGGGGAGTAAGGCTGAGCAGTTCTTC. J is TRBJ2-1 and V is TRBV6-2 or TRBV6-3, with D maybe TRBD2 (6 bases). The CDR3 length is 13 residues. V lost 5 bases, J lost 9 bases, and 14 bases lay in between. Germline CDR1 reads MNHEY; CDR2 reads SVGEGT.

Comment on this clonotype: A read error may account for a junction end that differs from germline. The genes are TRBV19 and TRBJ2-3; 8 bases map to TRBD2. This CDR3 contains 16 residues. The germline V gene encodes CDR1 LNHDA and CDR2 SQIVND (reference sequence). The CDR3 sequence: CASSNPGGPSTDTHYF. The DNA for the CDR3 is TGTGCCAGTAGTAATCCGGGGGGGCCGTCCACAGATACGCATTATTTT. The full variable domain, in which reference TRBV19 and TRBJ2-3 provide the parts outside the CDR3, is DGGITQSPKYLFRKEGQNVTLSCEQNLNHDAMYWYRQDPGQGLRLIYYSQIVNDFQKGDIAEGYSVSREKKESFPLTVTSAQKNPTAFYLCASSNPGGPSTDTHYFGPGTRLTVL.

A note on this clonotype: This may be a read error: a much more frequent sequence differs by one nucleotide. Lacking the conserved final phenylalanine or tryptophan, this CDR3 likely reflects a read error. This chain links TRBV7-2 with TRBJ2-7, with D unresolved. CDR3 size: 13 residues. Trimming stripped 5 bases from V and 7 bases from J, with 15 bases between. Germline loops: CDR1 SGHTA, CDR2 FQGNSA. CDR3 nucleotide sequence: TGTGCCAGCAGCCCCCGGCCCCCGAGGGAGCAGTACTCC. Its protein is CASSPRPPREQYS.

This clonotype appeared once. The genes are TRBV6-5 and TRBJ2-1, with a weak D call TRBD1 (6 bases). Germline V lookup: CDR1 MNHEY, CDR2 SVGAGI. This CDR3 has 15 amino acids. V lost 6 bases, J lost 2 bases, and 14 bases lay in between. CDR3 DNA: TGTGCCAGCAGCCAGGCCCGACAGGCCTACAATGAGCAGTTCTTC. Translation gives CASSQARQAYNEQFF.

This clonotype was recorded many times. This chain connects TRBV5-4 to TRBJ1-2; 7 bases line up with TRBD1. V lost 4 bases and J lost 3; bases outside the gene matches: 6. Germline CDR1 is SGHNT and CDR2 is YYREEE (reference sequence). The CDR3 length is 14 residues. CDR3 nucleotide sequence: TGTGCCAGCAGCCCGGAACAGGGGTACTATGGCTACACCTTC. Translation: CASSPEQGYYGYTF.